Here is one TCR beta chain with its context. The target of this receptor is not known. Within one base of it there is no much larger clone, and no base qualities were kept. The germline V gene (reference sequence) sets CDR1 to LNHDA and CDR2 to SQIVND. V lost 8 bases and J lost 2 bases, and the count of bases not matched to a germline gene is 4. Its CDR3 holds 14 amino acids, cysteine through phenylalanine. Left in the record is the CDR3 DNA by itself, 42 bases read in frame from the first base. The sample's treatment or condition, from its label and the paper: allogeneic hematopoietic cell transplantation with graft depleted of TCRalphabeta T cells and CD19 B cells. TCRalphabeta/CD19-depleted allogeneic hematopoietic cell grafts were given to the transplant recipients, all of whom were children. The method behind the library was PCR. For sequencing, an Illumina HiSeq 2500 was employed. TCR library preparation used molecular barcoding, with unique molecular identifiers applied to normalize quantification of the TCRbeta repertoire. TCRdb ran its own pipeline on the public reads, namely fastp trimming at Q25 and MiXCR clone calling, and kept in-frame beta chains. CDR3 protein duplicates are merged, each entry listing the most common genes and DNA. The sample data list 780,000 or so distinct CDR3 sequences, and about 15% of these were observed just once. The ten largest account for around 4.5% of the sample.

The record originates from a study of T-cell reconstitution after alpha-beta-depleted transplantation in children (dated by TCRdb to about 2016). Describing the broader study: The study quantitatively tracked T-cell immune reconstitution after TCRalphabeta/CD19-depleted allogeneic hematopoietic cell transplantation in children using TCR repertoire profiling. What the study reported, not specific to this receptor: In some patients, the high TCRbeta diversity seen at day 60 was put down to recipient T cells and intrathymic progenitors that had survived conditioning. The apparently early recovery of alphabetaT-cell counts about two months after transplant reportedly depended on only several hundred rapidly expanded clones that came from non-depleted graft cells. Over subsequent months, a decline in hyperexpanded clone frequencies was noted, and after one year, T-cell counts and TCRbeta diversity were mostly ascribed to newly produced T cells.

The chain employs TRBV19 and TRBJ2-1, and TRBD1 aligns with 9 junction nucleotides. Sequenced here: PBMCs, mostly from graft donor cells, sampled 360 days after TCRalphabeta/CD19-depleted stem cell transplant. This TCR was sampled from a male patient younger than 18 who had a stem cell transplant for acute lymphoblastic leukemia, so the T cells may come from the graft donor. The DNA reads as follows: TGTGCCAGTTGGGACAGGGCAACCTACAATGAGCAGTTCTTC. Translated, it reads CASWDRATYNEQFF. This CDR3, with the reference TRBV19 and TRBJ2-1 proteins standing in past its ends, gives the full variable domain DGGITQSPKYLFRKEGQNVTLSCEQNLNHDAMYWYRQDPGQGLRLIYYSQIVNDFQKGDIAEGYSVSREKKESFPLTVTSAQKNPTAFYLCASWDRATYNEQFFGPGTRLTVL.